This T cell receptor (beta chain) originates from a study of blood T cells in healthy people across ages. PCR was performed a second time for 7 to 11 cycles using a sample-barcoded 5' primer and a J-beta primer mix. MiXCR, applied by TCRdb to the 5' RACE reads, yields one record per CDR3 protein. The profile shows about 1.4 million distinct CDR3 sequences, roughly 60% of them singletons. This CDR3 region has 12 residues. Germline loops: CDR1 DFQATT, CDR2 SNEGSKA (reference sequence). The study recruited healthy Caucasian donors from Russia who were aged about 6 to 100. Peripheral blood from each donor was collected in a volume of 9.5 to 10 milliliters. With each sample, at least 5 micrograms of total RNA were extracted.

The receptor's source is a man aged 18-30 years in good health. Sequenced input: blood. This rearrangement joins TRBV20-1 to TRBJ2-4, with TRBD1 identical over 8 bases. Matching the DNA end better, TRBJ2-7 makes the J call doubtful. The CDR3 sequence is CSALQGADEQYF. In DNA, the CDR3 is TGCAGTGCTCTTCAGGGGGCAGACGAGCAGTACTTC.